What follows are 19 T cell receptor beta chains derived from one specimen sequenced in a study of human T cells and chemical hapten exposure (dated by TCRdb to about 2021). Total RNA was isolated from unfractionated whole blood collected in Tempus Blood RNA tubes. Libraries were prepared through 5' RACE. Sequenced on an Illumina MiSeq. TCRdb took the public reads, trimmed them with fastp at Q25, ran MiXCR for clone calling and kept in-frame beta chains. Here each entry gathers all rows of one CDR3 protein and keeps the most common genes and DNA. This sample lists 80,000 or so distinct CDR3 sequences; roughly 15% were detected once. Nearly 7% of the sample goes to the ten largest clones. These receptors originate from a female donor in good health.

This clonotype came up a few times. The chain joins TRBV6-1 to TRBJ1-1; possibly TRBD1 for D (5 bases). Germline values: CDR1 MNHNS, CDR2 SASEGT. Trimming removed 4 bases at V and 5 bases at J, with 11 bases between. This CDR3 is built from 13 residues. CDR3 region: CASSGGERTEAFF. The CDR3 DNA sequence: TGTGCCAGCAGTGGAGGGGAAAGGACTGAAGCTTTCTTT.

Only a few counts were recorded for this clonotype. As DNA, the CDR3 is TGCAGTGCTAGGTTATCGGGGCCCTTTGTCGGAGATACGCAGTATTTT. This codes for CSARLSGPFVGDTQYF. The gene calls are TRBV20-1 and TRBJ2-3; either TRBD1 or TRBD2 may supply D (5 bases each). V lost 3 bases and J lost 5, with 21 bases in between. CDR3 length: 16 residues. Germline V gives CDR1 DFQATT, CDR2 SNEGSKA (reference sequence).

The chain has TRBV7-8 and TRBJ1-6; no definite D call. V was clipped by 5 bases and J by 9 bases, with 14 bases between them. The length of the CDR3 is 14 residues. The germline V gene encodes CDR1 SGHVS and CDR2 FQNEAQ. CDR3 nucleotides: TGTGCCAGCAGCCAGACAAGGTCAGGTTCACCCCTCCACTTT. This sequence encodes CASSQTRSGSPLHF.

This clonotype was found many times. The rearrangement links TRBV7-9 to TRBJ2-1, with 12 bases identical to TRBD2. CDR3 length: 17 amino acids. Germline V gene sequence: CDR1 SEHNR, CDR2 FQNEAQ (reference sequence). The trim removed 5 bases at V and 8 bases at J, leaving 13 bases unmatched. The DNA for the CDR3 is TGTGCCAGCAGCCCGCCCCCCACTAGCGGGAGGAGCGATGAGCAGTTCTTC. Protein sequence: CASSPPPTSGRSDEQFF.

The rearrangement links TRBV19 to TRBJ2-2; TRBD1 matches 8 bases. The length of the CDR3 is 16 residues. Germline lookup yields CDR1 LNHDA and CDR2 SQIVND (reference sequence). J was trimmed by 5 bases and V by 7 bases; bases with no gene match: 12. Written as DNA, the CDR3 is TGTGCCAGTACCGACCCCCGACAGGGGAGGACCGGGGAGCTGTTTTTT. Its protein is CASTDPRQGRTGELFF.

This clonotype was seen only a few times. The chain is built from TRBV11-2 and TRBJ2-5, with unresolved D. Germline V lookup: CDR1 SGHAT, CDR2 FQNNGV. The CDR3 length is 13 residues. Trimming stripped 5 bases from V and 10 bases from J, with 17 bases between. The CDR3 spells CASSPRLSSIQYF. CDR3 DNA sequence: TGTGCCAGCAGCCCTCGGCTCTCTAGTATCCAGTACTTC.

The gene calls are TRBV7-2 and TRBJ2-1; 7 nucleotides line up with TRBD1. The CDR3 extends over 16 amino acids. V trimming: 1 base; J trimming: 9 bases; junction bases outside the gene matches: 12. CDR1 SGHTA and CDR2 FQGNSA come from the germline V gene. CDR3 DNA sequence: TGTGCCAGCAGCTTAGGGGCGACAGGGTCGGGCGGTGAGCAGTTCTTC. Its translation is CASSLGATGSGGEQFF. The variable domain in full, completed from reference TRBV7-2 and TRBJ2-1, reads GAGVSQSPSNKVTEKGKDVELRCDPISGHTALYWYRQSLGQGLEFLIYFQGNSAPDKSGLPSDRFSAERTGGSVSTLTIQRTQQEDSAVYLCASSLGATGSGGEQFFGPGTRLTVL.

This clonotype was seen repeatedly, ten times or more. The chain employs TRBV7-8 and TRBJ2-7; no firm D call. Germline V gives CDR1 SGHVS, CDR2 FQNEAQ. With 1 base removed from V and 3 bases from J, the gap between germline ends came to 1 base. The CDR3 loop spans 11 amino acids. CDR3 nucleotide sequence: TGTGCCAGCAGCTTAGACTACGAGCAGTACTTC. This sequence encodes CASSLDYEQYF.

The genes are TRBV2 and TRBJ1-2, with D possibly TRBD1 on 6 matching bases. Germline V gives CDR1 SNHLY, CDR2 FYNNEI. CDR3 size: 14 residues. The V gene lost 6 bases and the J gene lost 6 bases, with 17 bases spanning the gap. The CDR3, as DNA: TGTGCCAGCAGGGAACTCCGGGACATGGATGGCTACACCTTC. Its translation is CASRELRDMDGYTF. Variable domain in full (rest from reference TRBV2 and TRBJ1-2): EPEVTQTPSHQVTQMGQEVILRCVPISNHLYFYWYRQILGQKVEFLVSFYNNEISEKSEIFDDQFSVERPDGSNFTLKIRSTKLEDSAMYFCASRELRDMDGYTFGSGTRLTVV.

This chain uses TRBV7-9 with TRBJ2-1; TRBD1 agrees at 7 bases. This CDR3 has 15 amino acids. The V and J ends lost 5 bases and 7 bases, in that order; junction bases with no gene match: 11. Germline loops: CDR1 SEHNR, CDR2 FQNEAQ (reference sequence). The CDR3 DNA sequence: TGTGCCAGCAGCCAGTCGAGACAGGGATGGAATGAGCAGTTCTTC. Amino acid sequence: CASSQSRQGWNEQFF.

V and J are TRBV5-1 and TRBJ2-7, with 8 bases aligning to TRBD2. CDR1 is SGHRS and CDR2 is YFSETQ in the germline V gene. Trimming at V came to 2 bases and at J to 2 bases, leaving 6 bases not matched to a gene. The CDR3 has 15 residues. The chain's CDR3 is CASSLGGGPTYEQYF. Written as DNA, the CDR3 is TGCGCCAGCAGCTTAGGCGGGGGGCCCACCTACGAGCAGTACTTC.

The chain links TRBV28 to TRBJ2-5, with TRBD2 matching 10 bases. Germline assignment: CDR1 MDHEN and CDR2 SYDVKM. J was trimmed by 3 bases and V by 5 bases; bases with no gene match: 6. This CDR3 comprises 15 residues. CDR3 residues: CASSPQGLAEETQYF. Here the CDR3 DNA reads TGTGCCAGCAGTCCCCAAGGACTAGCGGAAGAGACCCAGTACTTC. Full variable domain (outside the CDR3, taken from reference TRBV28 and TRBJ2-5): DVKVTQSSRYLVKRTGEKVFLECVQDMDHENMFWYRQDPGLGLRLIYFSYDVKMKEKGDIPEGYSVSREKKERFSLILESASTNQTSMYLCASSPQGLAEETQYFGPGTRLLVL.

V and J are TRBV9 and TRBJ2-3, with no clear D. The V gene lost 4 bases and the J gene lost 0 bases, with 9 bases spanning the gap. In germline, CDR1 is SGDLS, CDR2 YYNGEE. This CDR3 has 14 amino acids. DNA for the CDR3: TGTGCCAGCAGCCATGCATCTAGCACAGATACGCAGTATTTT. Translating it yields CASSHASSTDTQYF.

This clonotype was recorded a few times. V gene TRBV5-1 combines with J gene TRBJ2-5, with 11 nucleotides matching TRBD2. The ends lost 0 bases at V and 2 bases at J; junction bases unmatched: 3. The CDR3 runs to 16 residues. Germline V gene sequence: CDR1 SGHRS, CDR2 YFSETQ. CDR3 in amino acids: CASSLGGTSGQETQYF. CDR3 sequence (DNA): TGCGCCAGCAGCTTGGGAGGGACTAGCGGACAAGAGACCCAGTACTTC.

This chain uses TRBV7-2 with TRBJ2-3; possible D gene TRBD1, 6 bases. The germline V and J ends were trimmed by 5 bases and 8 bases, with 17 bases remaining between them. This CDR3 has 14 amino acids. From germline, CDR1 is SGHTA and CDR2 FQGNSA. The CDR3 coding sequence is TGTGCCAGCAGCACAGGGAATCTTGGGGCTACGCAGTATTTT. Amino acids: CASSTGNLGATQYF.

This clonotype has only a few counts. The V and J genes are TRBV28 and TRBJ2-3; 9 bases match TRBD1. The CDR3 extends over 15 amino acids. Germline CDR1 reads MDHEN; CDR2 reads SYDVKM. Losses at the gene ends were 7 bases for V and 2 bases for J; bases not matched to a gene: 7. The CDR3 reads CASTPGTGHTDTQYF. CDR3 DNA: TGTGCCAGCACTCCCGGGACAGGGCACACAGATACGCAGTATTTT. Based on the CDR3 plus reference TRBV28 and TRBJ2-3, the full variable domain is DVKVTQSSRYLVKRTGEKVFLECVQDMDHENMFWYRQDPGLGLRLIYFSYDVKMKEKGDIPEGYSVSREKKERFSLILESASTNQTSMYLCASTPGTGHTDTQYFGPGTRLTVL.

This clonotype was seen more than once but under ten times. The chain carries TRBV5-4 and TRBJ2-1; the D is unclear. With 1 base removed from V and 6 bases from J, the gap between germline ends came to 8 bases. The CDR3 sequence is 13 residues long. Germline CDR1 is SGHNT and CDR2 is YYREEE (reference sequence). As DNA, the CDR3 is TGTGCCAGCAGCTTGCCAGGAAGCAATGAGCAGTTCTTC. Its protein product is CASSLPGSNEQFF.

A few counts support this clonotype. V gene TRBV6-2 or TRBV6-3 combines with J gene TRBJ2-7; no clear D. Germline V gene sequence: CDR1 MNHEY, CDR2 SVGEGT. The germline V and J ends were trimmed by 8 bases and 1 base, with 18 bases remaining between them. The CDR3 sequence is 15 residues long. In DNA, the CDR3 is TGTGCCAGCGACCCCAGGCAAGCTGGGTCCTACGAGCAGTACTTC. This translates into CASDPRQAGSYEQYF.

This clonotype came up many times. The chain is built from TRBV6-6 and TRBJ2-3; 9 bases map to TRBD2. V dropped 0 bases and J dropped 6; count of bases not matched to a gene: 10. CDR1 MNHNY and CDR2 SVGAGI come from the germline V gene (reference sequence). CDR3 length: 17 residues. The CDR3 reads CASSYSGRGRADDTQYF. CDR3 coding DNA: TGTGCCAGCAGTTACTCTGGACGCGGGAGGGCCGATGATACGCAGTATTTT.